This T cell receptor beta chain is from a study of STAT3 mutations in large granular lymphocyte leukemia. Study details: Roughly half of the longitudinally sequenced T-LGLL patients carried detectable canonical activating STAT3 mutations.

Sequencing was performed with immunoSEQ multiplex PCR; in TCRdb, only in-frame clones are kept and a portion is missing. The top ten clones hold 86% of a sample with 9,500 to 12,000 clones, 85% of them seen once. Study results and caveats: TCR clonotype switching after therapy occurred in about 35% of the 18 patients. A small but highly pathogenic clone may have been missed. Every T-LGLL patient had at least one immunodominant TCRbeta clonotype.

The CDR3 totals 15 residues. Germline-derived CDR1 and CDR2 are SGHNT and YENEEA. Trimming removed 0 bases from V and 1 base from J, with 9 bases in between. Details on this clone: Its specificity is not known.

What was sequenced was peripheral blood mononuclear cells. The clonotype was recovered from a man older than 75 with T-cell large granular lymphocyte leukemia. Some clones in this sample may be carry-over from other donors' samples. V is TRBV11-3 and J is TRBJ1-1; D is unresolved. CDR3 in amino acids: CASSLDGLPNTEAFF. The CDR3 DNA sequence: TGTGCCAGCAGCTTAGACGGACTCCCGAACACTGAAGCTTTCTTT.